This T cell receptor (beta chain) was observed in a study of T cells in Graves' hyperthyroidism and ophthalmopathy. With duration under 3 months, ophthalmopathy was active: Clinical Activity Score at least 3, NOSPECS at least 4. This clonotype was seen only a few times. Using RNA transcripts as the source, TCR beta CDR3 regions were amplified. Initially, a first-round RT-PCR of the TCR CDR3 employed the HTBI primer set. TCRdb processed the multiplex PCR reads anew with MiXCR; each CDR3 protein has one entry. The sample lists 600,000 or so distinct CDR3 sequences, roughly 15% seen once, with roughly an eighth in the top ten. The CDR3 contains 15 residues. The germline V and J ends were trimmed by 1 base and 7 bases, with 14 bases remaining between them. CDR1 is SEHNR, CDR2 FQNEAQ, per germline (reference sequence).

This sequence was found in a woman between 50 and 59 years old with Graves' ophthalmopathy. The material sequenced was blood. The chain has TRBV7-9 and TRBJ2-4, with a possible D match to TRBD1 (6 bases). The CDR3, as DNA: TGTGCCAGCAGCTTAGATCCCAGGGGTCGTAACATTCAGTACTTC. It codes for CASSLDPRGRNIQYF.